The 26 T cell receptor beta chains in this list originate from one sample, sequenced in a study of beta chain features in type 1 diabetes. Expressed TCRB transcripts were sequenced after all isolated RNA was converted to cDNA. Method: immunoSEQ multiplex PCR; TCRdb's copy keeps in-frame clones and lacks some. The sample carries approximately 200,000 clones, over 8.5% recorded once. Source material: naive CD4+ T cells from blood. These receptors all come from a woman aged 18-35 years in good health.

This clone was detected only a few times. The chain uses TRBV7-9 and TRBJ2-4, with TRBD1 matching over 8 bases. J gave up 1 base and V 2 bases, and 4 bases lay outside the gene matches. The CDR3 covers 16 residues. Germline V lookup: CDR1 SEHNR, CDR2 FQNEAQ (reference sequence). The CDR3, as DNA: TGTGCCAGCAGCTTATCGGACAGGGCGGCCAAAAACATTCAGTACTTC. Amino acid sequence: CASSLSDRAAKNIQYF.

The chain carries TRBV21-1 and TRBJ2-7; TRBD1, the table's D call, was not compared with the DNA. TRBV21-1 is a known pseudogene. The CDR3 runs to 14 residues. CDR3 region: CASSQTGDFYEQYF. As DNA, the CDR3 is TGTGCCAGCAGCCAGACAGGGGACTTCTACGAGCAGTACTTC.

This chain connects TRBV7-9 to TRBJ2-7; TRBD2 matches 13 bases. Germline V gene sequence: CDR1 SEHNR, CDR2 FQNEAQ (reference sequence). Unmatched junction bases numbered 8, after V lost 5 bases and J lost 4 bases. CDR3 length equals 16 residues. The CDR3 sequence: CASSPQLAGGLYEQYF. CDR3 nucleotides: TGTGCCAGCAGCCCGCAACTAGCGGGAGGGCTTTACGAGCAGTACTTC.

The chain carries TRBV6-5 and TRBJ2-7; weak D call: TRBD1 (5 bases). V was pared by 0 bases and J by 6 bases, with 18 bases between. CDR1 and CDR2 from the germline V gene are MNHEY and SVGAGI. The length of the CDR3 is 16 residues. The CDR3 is CASSYSGASTRPEQYF. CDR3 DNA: TGTGCCAGCAGTTACTCAGGGGCGTCCACCCGCCCCGAGCAGTACTTC.

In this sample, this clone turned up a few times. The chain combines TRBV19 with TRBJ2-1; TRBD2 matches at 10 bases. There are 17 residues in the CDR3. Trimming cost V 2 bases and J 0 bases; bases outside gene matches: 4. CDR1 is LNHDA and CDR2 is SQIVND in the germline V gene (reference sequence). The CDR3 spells CASSIRSGRPSYNEQFF. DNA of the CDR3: TGTGCCAGTAGTATACGTAGCGGGAGGCCCTCCTACAATGAGCAGTTCTTC.

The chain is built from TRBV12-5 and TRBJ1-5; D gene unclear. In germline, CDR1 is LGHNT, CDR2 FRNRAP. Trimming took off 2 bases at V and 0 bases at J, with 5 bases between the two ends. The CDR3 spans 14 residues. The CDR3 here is CASGLQNSNQPQHF. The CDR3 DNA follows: TGTGCTAGTGGTTTGCAGAATAGCAATCAGCCCCAGCATTTT.

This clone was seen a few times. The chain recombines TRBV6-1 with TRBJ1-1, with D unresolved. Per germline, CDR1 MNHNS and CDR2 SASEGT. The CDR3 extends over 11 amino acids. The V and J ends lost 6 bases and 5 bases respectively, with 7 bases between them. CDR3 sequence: CASRATTEAFF. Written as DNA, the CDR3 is TGTGCCAGCAGAGCCACTACTGAAGCTTTCTTT.

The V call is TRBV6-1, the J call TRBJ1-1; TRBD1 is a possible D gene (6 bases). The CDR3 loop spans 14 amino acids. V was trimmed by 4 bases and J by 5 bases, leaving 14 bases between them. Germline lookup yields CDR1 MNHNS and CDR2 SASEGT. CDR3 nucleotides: TGTGCCAGCAGTGCCAAACAGGGTATAACTGAAGCTTTCTTT. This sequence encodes CASSAKQGITEAFF.

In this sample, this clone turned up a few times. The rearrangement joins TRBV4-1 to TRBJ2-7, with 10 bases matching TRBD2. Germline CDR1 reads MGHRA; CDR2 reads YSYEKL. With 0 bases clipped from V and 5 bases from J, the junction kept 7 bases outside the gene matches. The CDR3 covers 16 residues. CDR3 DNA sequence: TGCGCCAGCAGCCAAGATCGGGGACTAGCGACCCACGAGCAGTACTTC. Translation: CASSQDRGLATHEQYF.

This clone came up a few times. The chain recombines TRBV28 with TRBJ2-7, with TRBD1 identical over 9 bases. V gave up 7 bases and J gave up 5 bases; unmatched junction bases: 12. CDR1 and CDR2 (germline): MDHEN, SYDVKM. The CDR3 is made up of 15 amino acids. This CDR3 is CASNPNRGRGDEQYF. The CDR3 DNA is TGTGCCAGCAACCCGAACAGGGGGCGCGGTGACGAGCAGTACTTC.

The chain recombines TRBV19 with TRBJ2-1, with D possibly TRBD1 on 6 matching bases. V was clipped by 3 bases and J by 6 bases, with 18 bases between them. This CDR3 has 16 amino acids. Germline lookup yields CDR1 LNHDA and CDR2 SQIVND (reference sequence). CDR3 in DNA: TGTGCCAGTAGTATTTATACAGGGAGAAGGCCCAATGAGCAGTTCTTC. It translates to CASSIYTGRRPNEQFF. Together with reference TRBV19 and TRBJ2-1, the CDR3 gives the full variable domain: DGGITQSPKYLFRKEGQNVTLSCEQNLNHDAMYWYRQDPGQGLRLIYYSQIVNDFQKGDIAEGYSVSREKKESFPLTVTSAQKNPTAFYLCASSIYTGRRPNEQFFGPGTRLTVL.

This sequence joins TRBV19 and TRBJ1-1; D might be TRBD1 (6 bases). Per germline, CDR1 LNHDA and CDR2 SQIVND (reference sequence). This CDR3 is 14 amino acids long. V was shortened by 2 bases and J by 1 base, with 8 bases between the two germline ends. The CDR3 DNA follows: TGTGCCAGTAGTATATCAGGGGCGAACACTGAAGCTTTCTTT. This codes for CASSISGANTEAFF.

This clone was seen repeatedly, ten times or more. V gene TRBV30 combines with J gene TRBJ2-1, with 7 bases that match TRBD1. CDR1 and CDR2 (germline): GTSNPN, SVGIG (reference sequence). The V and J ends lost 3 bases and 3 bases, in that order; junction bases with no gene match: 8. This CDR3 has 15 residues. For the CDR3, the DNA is TGTGCCTGGAGGGATCGACAGGGTTACTACAATGAGCAGTTCTTC. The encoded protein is CAWRDRQGYYNEQFF.

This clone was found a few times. The CDR3 sequence: CASSLELLNYGYTF. CDR3 nucleotide sequence: TGTGCCAGCTCGCTAGAGTTACTTAACTATGGCTACACCTTC. The chain recombines TRBV18 with TRBJ1-2, with D hard to call. V shed 6 bases and J shed 1 base, with 12 bases lying between them. The CDR3 is made up of 14 amino acids. Looked up from germline, CDR1 is KGHSH and CDR2 is LQKENI.

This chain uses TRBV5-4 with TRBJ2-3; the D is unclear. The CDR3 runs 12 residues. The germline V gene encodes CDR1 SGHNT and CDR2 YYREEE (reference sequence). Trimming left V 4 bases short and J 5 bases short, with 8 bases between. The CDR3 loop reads CASSPDLDTQYF. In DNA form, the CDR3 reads TGTGCCAGCAGCCCAGACTTAGATACGCAGTATTTT.

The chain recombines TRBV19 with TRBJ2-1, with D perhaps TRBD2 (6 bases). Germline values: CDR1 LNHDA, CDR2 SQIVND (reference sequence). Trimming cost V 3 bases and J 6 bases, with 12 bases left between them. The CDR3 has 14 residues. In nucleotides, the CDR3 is TGTGCCAGTAGTATTGGCGGAGCGGGCAATGAGCAGTTCTTC. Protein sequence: CASSIGGAGNEQFF.

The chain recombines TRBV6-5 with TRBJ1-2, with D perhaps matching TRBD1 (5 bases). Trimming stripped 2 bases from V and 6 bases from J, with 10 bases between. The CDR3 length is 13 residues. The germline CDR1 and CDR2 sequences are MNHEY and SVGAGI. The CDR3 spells CASSYTGQNGYTF. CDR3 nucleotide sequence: TGTGCCAGCAGTTACACAGGCCAGAATGGCTACACCTTC.

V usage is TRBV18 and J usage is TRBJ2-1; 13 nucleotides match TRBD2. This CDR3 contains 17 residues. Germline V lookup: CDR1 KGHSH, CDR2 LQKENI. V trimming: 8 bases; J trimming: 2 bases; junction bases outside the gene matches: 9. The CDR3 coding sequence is TGTGCCAGCGCCATCCTGGGACTAGCGGGGACCTACAATGAGCAGTTCTTC. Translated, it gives CASAILGLAGTYNEQFF.

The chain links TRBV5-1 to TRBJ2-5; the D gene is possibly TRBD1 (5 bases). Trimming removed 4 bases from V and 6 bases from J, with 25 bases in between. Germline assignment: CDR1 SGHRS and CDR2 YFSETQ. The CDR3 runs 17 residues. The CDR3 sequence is CASSISPAGKSGKTQYF. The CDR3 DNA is TGCGCCAGCAGCATCTCGCCGGCAGGGAAGTCTGGAAAGACCCAGTACTTC.

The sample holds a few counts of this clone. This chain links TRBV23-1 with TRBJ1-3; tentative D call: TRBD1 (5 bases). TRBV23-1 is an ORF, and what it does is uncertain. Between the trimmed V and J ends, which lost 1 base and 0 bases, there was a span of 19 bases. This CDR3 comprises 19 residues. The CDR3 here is CASSQFHWGRPNSGNTIYF. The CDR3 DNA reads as TGCGCCAGCAGTCAATTCCACTGGGGCAGGCCAAACTCTGGAAACACCATATATTTT.

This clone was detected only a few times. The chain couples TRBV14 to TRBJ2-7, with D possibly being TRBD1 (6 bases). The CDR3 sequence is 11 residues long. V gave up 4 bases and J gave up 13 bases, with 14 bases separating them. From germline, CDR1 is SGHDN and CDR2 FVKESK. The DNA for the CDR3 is TGTGCCAGCAGCCTAGGGACAAAGAAATACTTC. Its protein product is CASSLGTKKYF.

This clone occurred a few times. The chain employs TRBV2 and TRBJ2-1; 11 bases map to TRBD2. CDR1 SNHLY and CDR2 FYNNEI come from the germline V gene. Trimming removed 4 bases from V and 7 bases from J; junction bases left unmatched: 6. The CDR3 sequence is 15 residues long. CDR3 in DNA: TGTGCCAGCAGTGTTATAGCGGGAGGGCCAAATGAGCAGTTCTTC. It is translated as CASSVIAGGPNEQFF.

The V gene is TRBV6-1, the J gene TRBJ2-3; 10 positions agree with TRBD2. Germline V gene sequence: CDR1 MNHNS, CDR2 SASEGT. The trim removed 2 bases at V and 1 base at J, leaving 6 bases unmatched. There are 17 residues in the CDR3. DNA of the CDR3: TGTGCCAGCAGTGAAATCGCTAGCGGGAGAGGCACAGATACGCAGTATTTT. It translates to CASSEIASGRGTDTQYF.

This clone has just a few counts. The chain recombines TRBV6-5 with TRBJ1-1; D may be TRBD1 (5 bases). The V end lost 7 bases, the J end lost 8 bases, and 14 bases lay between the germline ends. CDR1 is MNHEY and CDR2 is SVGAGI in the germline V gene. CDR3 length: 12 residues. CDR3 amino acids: CASTPGVGEAFF. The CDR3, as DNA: TGTGCCAGCACCCCGGGGGTGGGAGAAGCTTTCTTT.

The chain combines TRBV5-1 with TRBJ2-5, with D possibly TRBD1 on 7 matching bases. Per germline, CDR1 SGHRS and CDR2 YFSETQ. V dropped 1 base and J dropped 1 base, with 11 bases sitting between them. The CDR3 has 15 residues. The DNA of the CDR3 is TGCGCCAGCAGCTTGCGGCAGGGGGGCCAAGAGACCCAGTACTTC. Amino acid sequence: CASSLRQGGQETQYF.

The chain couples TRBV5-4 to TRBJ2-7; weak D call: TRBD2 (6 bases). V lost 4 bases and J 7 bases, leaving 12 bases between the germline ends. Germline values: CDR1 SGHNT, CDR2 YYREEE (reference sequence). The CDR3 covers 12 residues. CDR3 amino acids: CASSLAGPEQYF. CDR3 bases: TGTGCCAGCAGCCTCGCGGGGCCTGAGCAGTACTTC.